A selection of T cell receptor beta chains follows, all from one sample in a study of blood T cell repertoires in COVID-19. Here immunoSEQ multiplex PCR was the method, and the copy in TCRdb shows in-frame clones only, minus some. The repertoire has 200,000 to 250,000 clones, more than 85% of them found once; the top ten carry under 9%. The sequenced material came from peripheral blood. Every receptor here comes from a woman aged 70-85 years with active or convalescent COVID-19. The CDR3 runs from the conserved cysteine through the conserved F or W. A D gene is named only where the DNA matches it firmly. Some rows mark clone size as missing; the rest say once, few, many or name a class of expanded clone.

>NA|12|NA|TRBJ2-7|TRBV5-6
CASSSTQGQQYF
TGTGCCAGCAGTTCAACCCAGGGGCAGCAGTACTTC
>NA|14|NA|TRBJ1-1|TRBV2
CASSDKGGDTEAFF
TGTGCCAGCAGTGATAAAGGAGGGGACACTGAAGCTTTCTTT
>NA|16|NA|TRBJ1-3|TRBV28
CASCEGGKSSGNTIYF
TGTGCCAGCTGTGAGGGGGGGAAAAGCTCTGGAAACACCATATATTTT
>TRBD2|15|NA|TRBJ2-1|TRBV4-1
CASSQAASGAPEQFF
TGCGCCAGCAGCCAAGCGGCTAGCGGGGCCCCCGAGCAGTTCTTC
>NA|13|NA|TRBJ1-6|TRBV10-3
CAIRQELNSPLHF
TGTGCCATCAGGCAAGAACTTAATTCACCCCTCCACTTT
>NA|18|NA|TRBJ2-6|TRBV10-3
CAISEAGRGYSGANVLTF
TGTGCCATCAGTGAAGCGGGGAGGGGGTACTCTGGGGCCAACGTCCTGACTTTC
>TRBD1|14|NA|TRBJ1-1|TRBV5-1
CASSWGQGSTEAFF
TGCGCCAGCAGCTGGGGACAGGGATCCACTGAAGCTTTCTTT
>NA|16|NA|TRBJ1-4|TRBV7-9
CASSPSGIWTNEKLFF
TGTGCCAGCAGCCCCTCGGGGATTTGGACTAATGAAAAACTGTTTTTT
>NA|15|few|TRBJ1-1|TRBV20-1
CSASASSAGSTEAFF
TGCAGTGCTAGTGCCAGTAGTGCGGGCAGCACTGAAGCTTTCTTT
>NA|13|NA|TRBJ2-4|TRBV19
CASLGATKNIQYF
TGTGCCAGTTTAGGGGCAACCAAAAACATTCAGTACTTC
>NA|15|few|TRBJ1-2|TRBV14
CASSQARGLNYGYTF
TGTGCCAGCAGCCAAGCCCGGGGGTTAAACTATGGCTACACCTTC
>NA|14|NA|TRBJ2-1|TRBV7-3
CASSLGVGGSEQFF
TGTGCCAGCAGCTTAGGTGTCGGGGGAAGTGAGCAGTTCTTC
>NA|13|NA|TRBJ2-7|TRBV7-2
CASSSSLSYEQYF
TGTGCCAGCAGTTCGTCTCTTAGTTACGAGCAGTACTTC
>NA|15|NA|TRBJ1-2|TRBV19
CASSIPTAPYYGYTF
TGTGCCAGTAGTATTCCCACAGCCCCCTACTATGGCTACACCTTC
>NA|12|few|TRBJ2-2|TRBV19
CASTPVGGELFF
TGTGCCAGTACCCCGGTTGGCGGGGAGCTGTTTTTT
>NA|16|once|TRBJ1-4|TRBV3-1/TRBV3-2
CASSSHGQAINEKLFF
TGTGCCAGCAGCTCACACGGCCAGGCTATTAATGAAAAACTGTTTTTT
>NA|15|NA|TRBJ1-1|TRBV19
CASNPWGGKGTEAFF
TGTGCCAGTAATCCATGGGGCGGCAAGGGGACTGAAGCTTTCTTT
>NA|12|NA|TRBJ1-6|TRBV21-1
CASSPLNSPLHF
TGTGCCAGCAGCCCACTGAATTCACCCCTCCACTTT
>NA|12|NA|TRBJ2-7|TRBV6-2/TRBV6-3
CASSDTRYEQYF
TGTGCCAGCAGTGACACGCGCTACGAGCAGTACTTC
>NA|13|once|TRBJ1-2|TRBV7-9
CASSFLDTSGYTF
TGTGCCAGCAGCTTCCTGGACACTTCTGGCTACACCTTC
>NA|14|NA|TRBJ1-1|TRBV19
CASSIRTVNTEAFF
TGTGCCAGTAGTATCCGGACAGTGAACACTGAAGCTTTCTTT
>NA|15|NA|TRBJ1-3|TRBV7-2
CASSLEGGTGNTIYF
TGTGCCAGCAGCTTAGAAGGAGGGACCGGAAACACCATATATTTT
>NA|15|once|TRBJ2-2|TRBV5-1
CASSSGGGATGELFF
TGCGCCAGCAGCTCCGGGGGTGGGGCTACCGGGGAGCTGTTTTTT
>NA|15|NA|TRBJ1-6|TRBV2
CASSGDPLGLSPLHF
TGTGCCAGCAGTGGAGATCCACTGGGGCTCTCACCCCTCCACTTT
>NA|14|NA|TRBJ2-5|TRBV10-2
CASNRDSSGETQYF
TGCGCCAGCAACCGGGACTCCTCAGGGGAGACCCAGTACTTC
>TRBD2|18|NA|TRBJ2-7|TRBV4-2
CASSQETGLGGWAYEQYF
TGTGCCAGCAGCCAAGAAACTGGCCTGGGGGGGTGGGCCTACGAGCAGTACTTC
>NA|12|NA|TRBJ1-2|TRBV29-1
CSVVPRNYGYTF
TGCAGCGTCGTGCCCAGAAACTATGGCTACACCTTC
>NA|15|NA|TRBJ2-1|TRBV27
CASSLDIGTKNEQFF
TGTGCCAGCAGTTTGGATATCGGGACAAAGAATGAGCAGTTCTTC
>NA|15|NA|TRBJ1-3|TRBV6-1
CASSELRGTGNTIYF
TGTGCCAGCAGTGAACTCAGAGGAACCGGAAACACCATATATTTT
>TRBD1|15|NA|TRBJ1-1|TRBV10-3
CAIRAPAGGRTEAFF
TGTGCCATCAGGGCCCCGGCAGGGGGTCGAACTGAAGCTTTCTTT
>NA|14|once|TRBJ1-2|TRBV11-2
CASSLSLRGNGYTF
TGTGCCAGCAGCTTATCGCTGCGAGGGAACGGCTACACCTTC
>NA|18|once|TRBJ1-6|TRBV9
CASSSRAGQGSYNSPLHF
TGTGCCAGCAGCTCTCGTGCGGGCCAGGGGTCCTATAATTCACCCCTCCACTTT
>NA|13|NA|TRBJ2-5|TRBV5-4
CASSPSGLRAQYF
TGTGCCAGCAGCCCTAGTGGTCTCCGTGCCCAGTACTTC